This paragraph covers one T cell receptor (beta chain) sequence. Its specificity is unknown. The sample comes from a study of T cells in localized non-small cell lung cancer. Clones were sequenced by immunoSEQ multiplex PCR, and TCRdb holds only the in-frame ones, with some missing. The sample carries roughly 2,900 clones, less than 40% recorded once. CDR1 is WSHSY and CDR2 is SAAADI in the germline V gene. The CDR3 length is 16 residues. Trimming cost V 1 base and J 2 bases; bases outside gene matches: 4. The study, taken as a whole, reports: There was higher T cell clonality in uninvolved adjacent lung than in tumor, and it was highest there. Heterogeneity is still possible, as just one tumor region was sequenced.

The sequence came from a male donor aged 60 or older with stage I squamous cell lung carcinoma. The V call is TRBV10-2, the J call TRBJ2-2; TRBD2 matches at 7 bases. This sample comprised lung tumor tissue, obtained before any cancer treatment. This CDR3 is CASSEFGAGNTGELFF. CDR3 coding DNA: TGCGCCAGCAGTGAGTTTGGAGCGGGAAACACCGGGGAGCTGTTTTTT.